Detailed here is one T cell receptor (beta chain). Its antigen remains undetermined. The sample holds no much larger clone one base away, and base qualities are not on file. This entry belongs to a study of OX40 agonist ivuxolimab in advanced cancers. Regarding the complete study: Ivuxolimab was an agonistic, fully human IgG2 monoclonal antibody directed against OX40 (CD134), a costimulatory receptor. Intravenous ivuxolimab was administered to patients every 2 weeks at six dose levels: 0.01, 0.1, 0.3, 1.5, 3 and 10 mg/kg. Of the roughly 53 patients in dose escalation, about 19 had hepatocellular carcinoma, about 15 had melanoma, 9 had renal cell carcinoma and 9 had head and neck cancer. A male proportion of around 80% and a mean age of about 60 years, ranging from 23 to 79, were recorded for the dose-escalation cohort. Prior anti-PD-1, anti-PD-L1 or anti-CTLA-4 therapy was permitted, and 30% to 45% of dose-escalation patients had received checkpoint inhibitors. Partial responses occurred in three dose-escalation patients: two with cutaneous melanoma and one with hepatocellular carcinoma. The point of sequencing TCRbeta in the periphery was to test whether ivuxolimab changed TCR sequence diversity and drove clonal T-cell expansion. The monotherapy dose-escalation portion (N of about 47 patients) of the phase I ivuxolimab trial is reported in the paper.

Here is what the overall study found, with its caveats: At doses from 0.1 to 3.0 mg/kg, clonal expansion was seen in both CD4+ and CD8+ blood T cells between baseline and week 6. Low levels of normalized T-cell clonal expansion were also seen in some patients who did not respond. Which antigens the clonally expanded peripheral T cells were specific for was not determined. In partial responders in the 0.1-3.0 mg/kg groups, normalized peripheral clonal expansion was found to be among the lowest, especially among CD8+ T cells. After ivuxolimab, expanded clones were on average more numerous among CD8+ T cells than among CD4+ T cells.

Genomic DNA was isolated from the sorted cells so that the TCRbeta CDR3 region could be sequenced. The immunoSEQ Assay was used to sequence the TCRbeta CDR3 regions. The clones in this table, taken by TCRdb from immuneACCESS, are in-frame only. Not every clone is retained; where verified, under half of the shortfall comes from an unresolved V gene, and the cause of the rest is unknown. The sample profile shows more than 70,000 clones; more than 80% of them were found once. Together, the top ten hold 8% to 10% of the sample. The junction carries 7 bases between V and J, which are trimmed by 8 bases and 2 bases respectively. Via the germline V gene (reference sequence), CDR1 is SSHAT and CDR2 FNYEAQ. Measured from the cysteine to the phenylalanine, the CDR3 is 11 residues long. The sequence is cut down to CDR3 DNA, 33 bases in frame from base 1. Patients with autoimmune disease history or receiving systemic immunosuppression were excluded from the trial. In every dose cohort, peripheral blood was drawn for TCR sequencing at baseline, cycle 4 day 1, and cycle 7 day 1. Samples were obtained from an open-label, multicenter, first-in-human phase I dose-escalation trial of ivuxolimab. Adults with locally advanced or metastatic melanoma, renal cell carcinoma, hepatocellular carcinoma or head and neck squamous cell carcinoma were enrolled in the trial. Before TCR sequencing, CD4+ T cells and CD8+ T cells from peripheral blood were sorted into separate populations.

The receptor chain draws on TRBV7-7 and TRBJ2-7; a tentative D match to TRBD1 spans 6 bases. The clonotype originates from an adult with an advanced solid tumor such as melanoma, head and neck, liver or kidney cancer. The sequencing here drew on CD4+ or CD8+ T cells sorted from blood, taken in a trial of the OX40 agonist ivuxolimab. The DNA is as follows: TGTGCCAGCGAGGGGGCCTACGAGCAGTACTTC. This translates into CASEGAYEQYF.